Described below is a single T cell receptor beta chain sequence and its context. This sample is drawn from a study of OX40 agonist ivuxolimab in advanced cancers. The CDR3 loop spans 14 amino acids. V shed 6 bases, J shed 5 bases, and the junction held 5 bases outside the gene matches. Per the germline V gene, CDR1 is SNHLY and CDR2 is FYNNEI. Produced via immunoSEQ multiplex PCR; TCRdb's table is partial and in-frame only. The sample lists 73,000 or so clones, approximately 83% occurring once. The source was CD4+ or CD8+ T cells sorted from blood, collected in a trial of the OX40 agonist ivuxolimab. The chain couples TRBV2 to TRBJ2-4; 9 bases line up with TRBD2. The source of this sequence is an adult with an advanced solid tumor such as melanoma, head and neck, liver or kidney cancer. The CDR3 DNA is TGTGCCAGCAGCGGGTTAGCGGGAGAAAACATTCAGTACTTC. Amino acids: CASSGLAGENIQYF.